A selection of T cell receptor beta chains follows, all from one sample in a study of T cells after yellow fever vaccination. In TCRdb, the 5' RACE reads were re-called with MiXCR into one record per CDR3 protein. The sample records 300,000 or so distinct CDR3 sequences, over 10% being singletons. The material sequenced was CD4+ T cells sorted from PBMCs, taken 45 days after the yellow fever booster vaccination. The receptor set was obtained from a man aged 30-40 years who received the YFV17D yellow fever vaccine. Both conserved end residues are part of each CDR3. The order of the fields is CDR3 DNA, CDR3 protein, J gene, V gene, D gene, clone size. D genes are given only for firm matches. Where a row states a size, it is once, few, many or the class of an expanded clone; other rows omit it.

cdr3_nt: TGCAGCGTTGGACAGCCCGATACCCAGTACTTC; cdr3_aa: CSVGQPDTQYF; j_call: TRBJ2-5; v_call: TRBV29-1; d_call: .; clone_size: few
cdr3_nt: TGTGCCAGCAGCCAGGGTGGGGCCCAGTACTTC; cdr3_aa: CASSQGGAQYF; j_call: TRBJ2-5; v_call: TRBV12-3/TRBV12-4; d_call: .; clone_size: .
cdr3_nt: TGCAGTGCTAGATCGGGACAGGGAAAGTATCAGCCCCAGCATTTT; cdr3_aa: CSARSGQGKYQPQHF; j_call: TRBJ1-5; v_call: TRBV20-1; d_call: TRBD1; clone_size: few
cdr3_nt: TGCAGTATGACTAGCGGGAGTAACTTCTACAATGAGCAGTTCTTC; cdr3_aa: CSMTSGSNFYNEQFF; j_call: TRBJ2-1; v_call: TRBV20-1; d_call: TRBD2; clone_size: few
cdr3_nt: TGCAGTGCGGGCGGGAGAGGGGCAGATACGCAGTATTTT; cdr3_aa: CSAGGRGADTQYF; j_call: TRBJ2-3; v_call: TRBV20-1; d_call: TRBD2; clone_size: few
cdr3_nt: TGTGCCAGCAGTTACTCGTCCAGGTATGGGCAGCCCCAGCATTTT; cdr3_aa: CASSYSSRYGQPQHF; j_call: TRBJ1-5; v_call: TRBV6-5; d_call: .; clone_size: few
cdr3_nt: TGTGCCAGCAATCAGGGAATGAGGACAGATACGCAGTATTTT; cdr3_aa: CASNQGMRTDTQYF; j_call: TRBJ2-3; v_call: TRBV7-6; d_call: .; clone_size: .
cdr3_nt: TGTGCCAGCAGCTTGGGGTTCCTCGGGCCCTGGTCCTACAATGAGCAGTTCTTC; cdr3_aa: CASSLGFLGPWSYNEQFF; j_call: TRBJ2-1; v_call: TRBV5-6; d_call: .; clone_size: .
cdr3_nt: TGTGCCAGCAGCTTAGGGATGGGGGCTCAAGAGACCCAGTACTTC; cdr3_aa: CASSLGMGAQETQYF; j_call: TRBJ2-5; v_call: TRBV7-2; d_call: .; clone_size: few
cdr3_nt: TGTGCCAGCAGCTTGGGAGGCAGGGGGCGCGGAGAGACCCAGTACTTC; cdr3_aa: CASSLGGRGRGETQYF; j_call: TRBJ2-5; v_call: TRBV5-6; d_call: TRBD1; clone_size: .
cdr3_nt: TGTGCCAGCAGCGTCTCCGGGACTAGCGGAATATACGAGCAGTACTTC; cdr3_aa: CASSVSGTSGIYEQYF; j_call: TRBJ2-7; v_call: TRBV7-8; d_call: TRBD2; clone_size: .
cdr3_nt: TGCAGTGCTAGAGGGGGACTAGCGGGAGAATTAGATACGCAGTATTTT; cdr3_aa: CSARGGLAGELDTQYF; j_call: TRBJ2-3; v_call: TRBV20-1; d_call: TRBD2; clone_size: .
cdr3_nt: TGTGCCAGCAGCTTTGGGGGCTCCTATAATTCACCCCTCCACTTT; cdr3_aa: CASSFGGSYNSPLHF; j_call: TRBJ1-6; v_call: TRBV7-2; d_call: .; clone_size: few
cdr3_nt: TGCGCCAGCAGCTTGGGGGCGGGGGTCAATGAGCAGTTCTTC; cdr3_aa: CASSLGAGVNEQFF; j_call: TRBJ2-1; v_call: TRBV5-1; d_call: TRBD2; clone_size: .
cdr3_nt: TGTGCCAGCAGCGTAAGACAGGGCACAGATACGCAGTATTTT; cdr3_aa: CASSVRQGTDTQYF; j_call: TRBJ2-3; v_call: TRBV7-2; d_call: .; clone_size: .
cdr3_nt: TGTGCCAGTAGTGGCAGGCAGGCTAATGAAAAACTGTTTTTT; cdr3_aa: CASSGRQANEKLFF; j_call: TRBJ1-4; v_call: TRBV19; d_call: .; clone_size: few
cdr3_nt: TGTGCCAGCAGCTGGGACGGAAACTACGAGCAGTACTTC; cdr3_aa: CASSWDGNYEQYF; j_call: TRBJ2-7; v_call: TRBV5-6; d_call: .; clone_size: once
cdr3_nt: TGCGCCAGCACAGTTTCCTCCTACAATGAGCAGTTCTTC; cdr3_aa: CASTVSSYNEQFF; j_call: TRBJ2-1; v_call: TRBV10-2; d_call: .; clone_size: few
cdr3_nt: TGTGCCAGCAGTTACCAATCGACCGTCGGACGTTACGAGCAGTACTTC; cdr3_aa: CASSYQSTVGRYEQYF; j_call: TRBJ2-7; v_call: TRBV6-5; d_call: .; clone_size: few
cdr3_nt: TGTGCCAGCAGTAACTCTTTCACAGGGGCGGGGGAGCAGTACTTC; cdr3_aa: CASSNSFTGAGEQYF; j_call: TRBJ2-7; v_call: TRBV6-5; d_call: .; clone_size: few
cdr3_nt: TGTGCCAGCAGCTTACGTTTCATTCAAGAGACCCAGTACTTC; cdr3_aa: CASSLRFIQETQYF; j_call: TRBJ2-5; v_call: TRBV7-8; d_call: .; clone_size: few
cdr3_nt: TGCGCCAGCAGCCCGGGGCCGTACCCCTACGAGCAGTACTTC; cdr3_aa: CASSPGPYPYEQYF; j_call: TRBJ2-7; v_call: TRBV5-1; d_call: .; clone_size: few
cdr3_nt: TGTGCCAGCAGCTCCACGGACAGGGGGGGAGACACCTTC; cdr3_aa: CASSSTDRGGDTF; j_call: TRBJ1-2; v_call: TRBV5-5; d_call: TRBD1; clone_size: few
cdr3_nt: TGTGCCACCAGCAGAGCGAGTGCCTCCCTGGATACGCAGTATTTT; cdr3_aa: CATSRASASLDTQYF; j_call: TRBJ2-3; v_call: TRBV15; d_call: .; clone_size: few
cdr3_nt: TGTGCCAGCAGTTTAATCCGACAAGCCCTCTACGAGCAGTACTTC; cdr3_aa: CASSLIRQALYEQYF; j_call: TRBJ2-7; v_call: TRBV27; d_call: .; clone_size: .
cdr3_nt: TGCGCCAGCAGCTTGGAAGGGGGTAGCGGTACTGAGCAGTTCTTC; cdr3_aa: CASSLEGGSGTEQFF; j_call: TRBJ2-1; v_call: TRBV5-1; d_call: .; clone_size: .
cdr3_nt: TGTGCCATCAGTGAGTCGCGGACAGGGAGGGAAACTAACTATGGCTACACCTTC; cdr3_aa: CAISESRTGRETNYGYTF; j_call: TRBJ1-2; v_call: TRBV10-3; d_call: TRBD1; clone_size: .
cdr3_nt: TGTGCCAGCAAACACCGGGGGATTCAAGGAAAGACTGAAGCTTTCTTT; cdr3_aa: CASKHRGIQGKTEAFF; j_call: TRBJ1-1; v_call: TRBV27; d_call: .; clone_size: few
cdr3_nt: TGTGCCAGCAGCGGCCCCTCCCGGGGATCCTACGAGCAGTACTTC; cdr3_aa: CASSGPSRGSYEQYF; j_call: TRBJ2-7; v_call: TRBV6-2/TRBV6-3; d_call: .; clone_size: .
cdr3_nt: TGTGCCAGCAGCTTAGAAGGAGGGACTGAAGCTTTCTTT; cdr3_aa: CASSLEGGTEAFF; j_call: TRBJ1-1; v_call: TRBV7-9; d_call: .; clone_size: many
cdr3_nt: TGTGCCAGCACCGTCCACGGGACACCAGCGGAGCTGTTTTTT; cdr3_aa: CASTVHGTPAELFF; j_call: TRBJ2-2; v_call: TRBV7-2; d_call: .; clone_size: few